This is a list of T cell receptor beta chains from one sample in a study of blood T cell repertoires in COVID-19. The table came from immunoSEQ multiplex PCR; TCRdb's copy has only in-frame clones and leaves some out. The top ten hold more than 4.5% of the sample, which has about 160,000 clones, 92% seen once. Sequenced input: peripheral blood. The receptors shown here come from a man aged 25-45 years with COVID-19, enrolled during active disease. Both conserved end residues are part of each CDR3. The D gene is left open where the match is weak. Expanded clones get a size class; other rows say once, few or many, or leave the size out.

d_gene	v_gene	abundance	j_gene	CDR3nt	CDR3aa
TRBD2	TRBV7-2	.	TRBJ2-1	TGTGCCAGCAGCTTAGCGGGACTAGGCAATGAGCAGTTCTTC	CASSLAGLGNEQFF
TRBD1	TRBV7-2	.	TRBJ1-2	TGTGCCAGCAGCTCGACGACAGGGGACTATGGCTACACCTTC	CASSSTTGDYGYTF
TRBD2	TRBV7-3	.	TRBJ2-3	TGTGCCAGCAGCTTATCTAGCGGGGCAACAGATACGCAGTATTTT	CASSLSSGATDTQYF
TRBD2	TRBV7-3	.	TRBJ2-3	TGTGCCAGCAGCTCCCTAGCGGGAACAGATACGCAGTATTTT	CASSSLAGTDTQYF
.	TRBV13	.	TRBJ2-7	TGTGCCAGCAGCTTAGGTTCCACCTACGAGCAGTACTTC	CASSLGSTYEQYF
.	TRBV7-9	.	TRBJ2-5	TGTGCCAGCAGCCAACTACAGGGATGGGAGACCCAGTACTTC	CASSQLQGWETQYF
.	TRBV9	.	TRBJ1-4	TGTGCCAGCAGCGTAGATGGCGGATTCTATGAAAAACTGTTTTTT	CASSVDGGFYEKLFF
TRBD2	TRBV10-3	.	TRBJ2-7	TGTGCCATCGCGAAAGGAACTAGCGGGGGAGGGGCCTACGAGCAGTACTTC	CAIAKGTSGGGAYEQYF
.	TRBV19	once	TRBJ2-7	TGTGCCAGTAGTATCGGGCAGGGGCGGCCCGAGCAGTACTTC	CASSIGQGRPEQYF
.	TRBV6-2/TRBV6-3	.	TRBJ1-1	TGTGCCAGCAGTTCCGGACGGGAGAACACTGAAGCTTTCTTT	CASSSGRENTEAFF
TRBD2	TRBV9	.	TRBJ2-7	TGTGCCAGCAGCCCCCGACTAGCGGGGACCTACGAGCAGTACTTC	CASSPRLAGTYEQYF
TRBD1	TRBV19	.	TRBJ1-5	TGTGCCAGTAGTTGGGGATCGACAGGGGGCGAGCCCCAGCATTTT	CASSWGSTGGEPQHF
.	TRBV7-8	.	TRBJ1-2	TGTGCCAGCAGCTTAGCAGTCAGCGCCTCTAACTATGGCTACACCTTC	CASSLAVSASNYGYTF
.	TRBV5-1	.	TRBJ2-3	TGCGCCAGCAGCCTAAGCACAGATACGCAGTATTTT	CASSLSTDTQYF
TRBD1	TRBV6-6	.	TRBJ2-3	TGTGCCAGCAGGACAGGGTTCACAGATACGCAGTATTTT	CASRTGFTDTQYF
.	TRBV6-5	few	TRBJ1-3	TGTGCCACACGACAGGTTGGAAACACCATATATTTT	CATRQVGNTIYF
.	TRBV5-1	.	TRBJ2-5	TGCGCCAGCAGCGTCCGGGACAACCAAGAGACCCAGTACTTC	CASSVRDNQETQYF
.	TRBV18	.	TRBJ2-1	TGTGCCAGCTCACCTACAGGGATCGATGAGCAGTTCTTC	CASSPTGIDEQFF
.	TRBV9	few	TRBJ2-7	TGTGCCAGCAGCGTATACGAGCGGGCGAGCTCCTACGAGCAGTACTTC	CASSVYERASSYEQYF
TRBD2	TRBV25-1	.	TRBJ2-7	TGTGCCAGCAGTGACTGGCTAGCGGGACCCTACGAGCAGTACTTC	CASSDWLAGPYEQYF
TRBD1	TRBV7-2	.	TRBJ2-5	TGTGCCAGCAGCTTAGGAGGACAGGGTCGGGAGACCCAGTACTTC	CASSLGGQGRETQYF
.	TRBV30	once	TRBJ2-1	TGTGCCTGGAGTGCCCTATACAATGAGCAGTTCTTC	CAWSALYNEQFF
TRBD1	TRBV7-7	.	TRBJ2-6	TGTGCCAGCAGCCTAGGACAGGGACGGGGGTTTGGGGCCAACGTCCTGACTTTC	CASSLGQGRGFGANVLTF
.	TRBV6-1	.	TRBJ1-6	TGTGCCAGCAGTGAAGAGGAGGCAGCGGCCCTCCACTTT	CASSEEEAAALHF
.	TRBV7-8	.	TRBJ1-5	TGTGCCAGCAGCTTAGAAGGGGCCTATAGCAATCAGCCCCAGCATTTT	CASSLEGAYSNQPQHF
.	TRBV2	.	TRBJ1-3	TGTGCCACCTTCTCCGGGACATCGCTCTCTGGAAACACCATATATTTT	CATFSGTSLSGNTIYF
.	TRBV6-5	few	TRBJ2-2	TGTGCCAGCAGTTTCGGGGGAACAAACACCGGGGAGCTGTTTTTT	CASSFGGTNTGELFF
.	TRBV30	.	TRBJ1-5	TGTGCTATAGGGGTTTACAATCAGCCCCAGCATTTT	CAIGVYNQPQHF
.	TRBV6-2/TRBV6-3	.	TRBJ2-7	TGTGCCAGCAGTTCCCCGTACCCGGGGGAGCAGTACTTC	CASSSPYPGEQYF
TRBD2	TRBV7-2	.	TRBJ2-1	TGTGCCAGCAGCACCCGGACTAGCGGGGTCTCCTACAATGAGCAGTTCTTC	CASSTRTSGVSYNEQFF
.	TRBV6-2/TRBV6-3	.	TRBJ1-5	TGTGCCAGCAGTTGGGAGGGACTGGCCAATCAGCCCCAGCATTTT	CASSWEGLANQPQHF
.	TRBV5-8	.	TRBJ1-1	TGTGCCAGCAGCCTAATCGACACGGTGACTGAAGCTTTCTTT	CASSLIDTVTEAFF
.	TRBV7-9	.	TRBJ2-2	TGTGCCAGCAGCTTACTCGACACCGGGGAGCTGTTTTTT	CASSLLDTGELFF
TRBD1	TRBV11-2	.	TRBJ2-2	TGTGCCAGCAGCTTCGGACAGGGTCCCACTTCGGGCACCGGGGAGCTGTTTTTT	CASSFGQGPTSGTGELFF
TRBD2	TRBV6-2/TRBV6-3	.	TRBJ2-3	TGTGCCAGCAGTATAGCGGGAAACACAGATACGCAGTATTTT	CASSIAGNTDTQYF
.	TRBV7-9	.	TRBJ1-1	TGTGCCAGCAGGACGGGGGACACTGAAGCTTTCTTT	CASRTGDTEAFF
TRBD1	TRBV24-1	.	TRBJ1-1	TGTGCCACCAGTGCGGGACAGGGCCAAGCTTTCTTT	CATSAGQGQAFF